This TCR beta chain was profiled in a study of blood T cell repertoires in COVID-19. Study-wide background: Sample material is recorded as cDNA or gDNA derived from T cells, B-cell-depleted T cells, or PBMCs.

The count of this clone is one. This CDR3 has 15 amino acids. In germline, CDR1 is KGHDR, CDR2 SFDVKD. The V end lost 7 bases, the J end lost 0 bases, and 14 bases lay between the germline ends. Some clones are missing from TCRdb's copy, which holds only in-frame ones; the method was immunoSEQ multiplex PCR. Of around 62,000 clones in the sample, over 75% were seen once. The gene calls are TRBV24-1 and TRBJ1-1; the D gene is possibly TRBD1 (6 bases). The receptor was isolated from a man between 45 and 60 years old with acute or convalescent COVID-19. Sequenced sample: peripheral blood. The CDR3 DNA follows: TGTGCCACCAGAGAGGGGACACCTTTGAACACTGAAGCTTTCTTT. It is translated as CATREGTPLNTEAFF.